This T cell receptor beta chain was obtained from a study of blood T cell repertoires in COVID-19. Study information: The United States, Italy and Spain provided the acute and convalescent COVID-19 samples.

The cohort comprised adults aged about 18 to 89 years residing in around 25 US areas. Cohorts were based on clinical histories the participants reported. Original processing methods: Amplification of reference gene primers provided the estimated nucleated cell counts. Measured with immunoSEQ multiplex PCR; TCRdb has only the in-frame clones, and not every one. The V and J calls and clone size were taken over from that table, and D and trimming were inferred from the DNA. The sample comprises 220,000 or so clones, almost 90% of which are singletons, and 14% to 15% rests with the top ten. The V end was cut by 2 bases, the J end by 0 bases, with 20 bases between. Germline loops: CDR1 KGHSH, CDR2 LQKENI. The CDR3 is 20 amino acids.

This receptor was obtained from a woman between 50 and 59 years old with acute COVID-19. The sample consisted of PBMCs or T cells enriched from blood (not recorded which). The chain uses TRBV18 and TRBJ2-6; the D is unclear. CDR3 sequence reads: CASSPIRWKNRPSGANVLTF. The CDR3 coding sequence is TGTGCCAGCTCACCAATTCGGTGGAAGAACAGACCCTCTGGGGCCAACGTCCTGACTTTC.